This T cell receptor (beta chain) appears in the sequencing data of a study of tumor and adjacent non-tumor tissue in lung cancer. The overall study: Histology: about a dozen adenocarcinoma, a couple of squamous cell carcinoma, 1 small cell lung cancer.

The V gene end was trimmed by 0 bases and the J gene end by 0 bases; junction bases not matched to a gene: 11. Germline CDR1 is SGHVS and CDR2 is FQNEAQ. The CDR3 has 19 residues. A modified ARM-PCR protocol with three rounds of nested PCR amplified TCRbeta. TCRdb independently ran MiXCR on the multiplex PCR reads; one entry per CDR3 protein. This table holds some 77,000 distinct CDR3 sequences, less than 75% found once. On this clonotype: Its antigen remains unknown.

Study-wide results and limits: Tumor tissue had significantly higher TCR diversity than normal lung. Top 100 clones took a larger repertoire share in normal lung.

No cell sorting was done before RNA was extracted from the tissue. Between August and November 2014, newly diagnosed, chemotherapy-naive lung cancer patients underwent thoracic surgery in China. The receptor comes from a woman between 70 and 85 years old with non-small cell lung cancer. The J gene is TRBJ2-3, the V gene TRBV7-8; 8 positions agree with TRBD2. Sequencing was performed on lung tumor tissue. CDR3 sequence reads: CASSLAQGLAERSTDTQYF. DNA for the CDR3: TGTGCCAGCAGCTTAGCGCAAGGACTAGCTGAAAGGAGCACAGATACGCAGTATTTT.